This T cell receptor (beta chain) was found in a study of control samples from healthy donors and cancer patients. This CDR3 spans 12 amino acids. The germline V gene has CDR1 WSHSY and CDR2 SAAADI. V lost 4 bases to trimming and J lost 7 bases, with 10 bases between them. Profiled with immunoSEQ multiplex PCR; TCRdb holds only in-frame clones, not every one. This repertoire shows 150,000 to 200,000 clones, around 92% found once; its top ten account for just over 2%. Sequencing was performed on blood. This clonotype originated in a woman in her 40s in good health. The genes are TRBV10-2 and TRBJ1-1; D is unclear. CDR3 DNA: TGCGCCAGCAGTGCCTTGCAGGTTGAAGCTTTCTTT. Its translation is CASSALQVEAFF.